This is a list of T cell receptor beta chains from one sample in a study of cytomegalovirus exposure and HLA in healthy donors. Profiled with immunoSEQ multiplex PCR; TCRdb holds only in-frame clones, not every one. This sample lists around 210,000 clones; its ten largest clones have 1.1%. The sequenced material came from PBMCs. Receptor source: a girl aged 2 to 9 in good health and CMV-seropositive. The CDR3 runs from the conserved cysteine through the conserved F or W. A D gene is named only where the DNA matches it firmly.

TRBD1 | TRBJ2-5 | TRBV2 | TGTGCCAGCCAGGGGGAGCCCGACCAAGAGACCCAGTACTTC | CASQGEPDQETQYF
TRBD1 | TRBJ2-5 | TRBV14 | TGTGCCAGCAGCCGAGGACAGGGATGGCAAGAGACCCAGTACTTC | CASSRGQGWQETQYF
- | TRBJ1-1 | TRBV21-1 | TGTGCCAGCAGCAACGAAAACCACAGGGCTCGCACTGAAGCTTTCTTT | CASSNENHRARTEAFF
TRBD1 | TRBJ2-4 | TRBV28 | TGTGCCAGCTGGGACAGGGGGCCAACACTAGCCAAAAACATTCAGTACTTC | CASWDRGPTLAKNIQYF
TRBD1 | TRBJ1-2 | TRBV5-1 | TGCGCCAGCAGCTTAGTTAGGACAGGGGATTCTGACACCTTC | CASSLVRTGDSDTF
TRBD2 | TRBJ2-1 | TRBV5-4 | TGTGCCAGCAGCGCCTCCGGGACTAGAGCTTACAATGAGCAGTTCTTC | CASSASGTRAYNEQFF
TRBD2 | TRBJ2-1 | TRBV27 | TGTGCCAGCAGTTTCGGGACTAGCGGGAGAAATGAGCAGTTCTTC | CASSFGTSGRNEQFF
- | TRBJ1-1 | TRBV6-5 | TGTGCCAGCAGTTACTCAGGGGTTGGTGAAGCTTTCTTT | CASSYSGVGEAFF
- | TRBJ1-4 | TRBV19 | TGTGCCAGTAGTATCGGTGCAACTAATGAAAAACTGTTTTTT | CASSIGATNEKLFF
TRBD1 | TRBJ2-1 | TRBV6-5 | TGTGCCAGCAGTCGGGACAGGGCTGGCAATGAGCAGTTCTTC | CASSRDRAGNEQFF
TRBD1 | TRBJ2-3 | TRBV5-4 | TGTGCCAGCAGCCTTGACAGGGCAGATACGCAGTATTTT | CASSLDRADTQYF
- | TRBJ1-2 | TRBV27 | TGTGCCAGCAGTTTGGGACAAAATTTCTATGGCTACACCTTC | CASSLGQNFYGYTF
- | TRBJ2-2 | TRBV5-6 | TGTGCCAGCAGCTTGTATACGGCCGGGGAGCTGTTTTTT | CASSLYTAGELFF
TRBD1 | TRBJ2-2 | TRBV5-4 | TGTGCCAGCAGCCGGGACAGTGGGAACACCGGGGAGCTGTTTTTT | CASSRDSGNTGELFF
TRBD2 | TRBJ2-7 | TRBV28 | TGTGCCAGCAGTTACGGACGCGGACTAGCTGGCTTCTCCTACGAGCAGTACTTC | CASSYGRGLAGFSYEQYF
TRBD2 | TRBJ2-1 | TRBV29-1 | TGCAGCGTTGTGGGGACTAGCGGCCGACTGTACAATGAGCAGTTCTTC | CSVVGTSGRLYNEQFF
- | TRBJ2-1 | TRBV15 | TGTGCCACCAGCAGAGCTTACAATGAGCAGTTCTTC | CATSRAYNEQFF
- | TRBJ1-2 | TRBV27 | TGTGCCAGCAGTTTGCTTCGGGGGGCGATGAATGGCTACACCTTC | CASSLLRGAMNGYTF
- | TRBJ2-3 | TRBV5-6 | TGTGCCAGCAGCTTGGACAGGGGCACAGATACGCAGTATTTT | CASSLDRGTDTQYF
- | TRBJ1-1 | TRBV7-9 | TGTGCCAGCAGCCTTACCACCGGGACTGAAGCTTTCTTT | CASSLTTGTEAFF
TRBD2 | TRBJ2-3 | TRBV28 | TGTGCCAGCACCGTGGGACTAGCGGGCACGTGGGGCACAGATACGCAGTATTTT | CASTVGLAGTWGTDTQYF
- | TRBJ1-5 | TRBV21-1 | TGTGCCAGCAGCACCTGGCATGGGGTCGGCAGGGATCAGCCCCAGCATTTT | CASSTWHGVGRDQPQHF
- | TRBJ2-1 | TRBV19 | TGTGCCAGTACCATGCCCGGTTACTACAATGAGCAGTTCTTC | CASTMPGYYNEQFF
TRBD2 | TRBJ2-7 | TRBV27 | TGTGCCAGCAGTCCGCAGGGCGGAGCGGGAGCACCAACCTCCTACGAGCAGTACTTC | CASSPQGGAGAPTSYEQYF
- | TRBJ2-7 | TRBV27 | TGTGCCAGCAGTTTGAACAGTTTCTCCTACGAGCAGTACTTC | CASSLNSFSYEQYF
- | TRBJ1-1 | TRBV6-1 | TGTGCCAGCAGCACCACAGAGGGCACTGAAGCTTTCTTT | CASSTTEGTEAFF
TRBD2 | TRBJ2-3 | TRBV29-1 | TGCAGCGTTGGAGCGGGAGAGGGAGATACGCAGTATTTT | CSVGAGEGDTQYF
TRBD1 | TRBJ1-5 | TRBV28 | TGTGCCAGCAGCCCCCTGGTTTGGGACAGCTATCAGCCCCAGCATTTT | CASSPLVWDSYQPQHF
TRBD2 | TRBJ2-1 | TRBV29-1 | TGCAGCGTTGTTACTAGCGGGATCCCTAGCTCCTACAATGAGCAGTTCTTC | CSVVTSGIPSSYNEQFF
- | TRBJ2-6 | TRBV19 | TGTGCCAGTAGTATAGGAAAGCGGGTGGGGGCCAACGTCCTGACTTTC | CASSIGKRVGANVLTF
TRBD1 | TRBJ2-1 | TRBV18 | TGTGCCAGCTCACCAGCACAGGGGGTCTACAATGAGCAGTTCTTC | CASSPAQGVYNEQFF